One sample yielded the 7 T cell receptor beta chains listed below, sequenced in a study of regulatory T cells in long-lasting Graves disease. Both iRepertoire HTBI primers and Arm-PCR of CDR3 regions were used to build the TCR beta libraries. TCRdb re-called the multiplex PCR reads with MiXCR, one entry per CDR3 protein. The sample shows about 460,000 distinct CDR3 sequences, 14% of them seen only once. Time point indicated: newly diagnosed GD, antithyroid drugs for less than 3 months. Extracted RNA from PBMCs served as the source of the TCR library. The data were also submitted as part of a second study, on T cells in Graves' hyperthyroidism and ophthalmopathy.

Sequencing used peripheral blood mononuclear cells (PBMCs), obtained at new diagnosis, from a patient treated with antithyroid drugs. These receptors were obtained from a woman aged 50 to 60 with Graves disease.

This clonotype was found many times. The DNA for the CDR3 is TGTGCCAGCCTCCAGGGCGTTGCAACTAATGAAAAACTGTTTTTT. Protein sequence: CASLQGVATNEKLFF. The chain has TRBV2 and TRBJ1-4; possible D gene TRBD1, 5 bases. Trimming shortened V by 8 bases and J by 0 bases, and 13 bases separated the two germline ends. CDR3 length: 15 amino acids. The germline gives CDR1 SNHLY, CDR2 FYNNEI.

This clonotype was recorded many times. The chain recombines TRBV5-1 with TRBJ2-7; 9 positions agree with TRBD1. The CDR3 runs to 15 residues. The junction had 9 bases not matched to a gene; V was cut back by 6 bases and J by 2 bases. The V gene's germline CDR1 is SGHRS and CDR2 YFSETQ. The CDR3, as DNA: TGCGCCAGCAATTGGGGAACAGGGGGCCCCTACGAGCAGTACTTC. Encoded protein: CASNWGTGGPYEQYF.

Concerning this clonotype: This may arise from a read error, as a much more abundant clone is one base away. The chain carries TRBV18 and TRBJ2-5; the D gene is possibly TRBD2 (6 bases). The germline V gene has CDR1 KGHSH and CDR2 LQKENI. The CDR3 is made up of 13 amino acids. The chain's CDR3 is CASSPGGLETEYF. The CDR3 coding sequence is TGTGCCAGCTCACCAGGAGGGCTGGAGACCGAGTACTTC.

This clonotype was counted only a few times. The rearrangement uses TRBV5-6 and TRBJ2-1, with unresolved D. Per the germline V gene, CDR1 is SGHDT and CDR2 is YYEEEE. The V end was cut by 0 bases, the J end by 10 bases, with 5 bases between. The CDR3 contains 11 residues. This CDR3 is CASSLAQEQFF. The CDR3 DNA sequence: TGTGCCAGCAGCTTGGCACAGGAGCAGTTCTTC.

This clonotype was seen many times. The genes are TRBV6-9 and TRBJ2-7; D is perhaps TRBD1 (5 bases). V was pared by 4 bases and J by 5 bases, with 15 bases between. The CDR3 loop spans 14 amino acids. Germline values: CDR1 MNHGY, CDR2 SVAAGI. CDR3: CASSSSGQGDEQYF. In nucleotides, the CDR3 is TGTGCCAGCAGTTCCTCCGGGCAGGGCGACGAGCAGTACTTC.

Here the CDR3 reads CASSLWGANIQYF. CDR3 DNA sequence: TGTGCCAGCAGCTTGTGGGGGGCGAACATTCAGTACTTC. V gene TRBV7-9 combines with J gene TRBJ2-4; TRBD1 or TRBD2 may be the D gene (6 bases each). The CDR3 loop spans 13 amino acids. Germline assignment: CDR1 SEHNR and CDR2 FQNEAQ (reference sequence). V was pared by 3 bases and J by 7 bases, with 10 bases between.

A few counts support this clonotype. With a much larger clone just one base away, this may be a read error. The chain carries TRBV3-1 and TRBJ2-1; D is perhaps TRBD1 or TRBD2 (5 bases each). The CDR3 has 18 amino acids. Trimming shortened V by 0 bases and J by 10 bases, and 25 bases separated the two germline ends. In germline, CDR1 is LGHDT, CDR2 YNNKEL (reference sequence). CDR3 sequence reads: CASSQDTPRSTGAYEQFF. The DNA of the CDR3 is TGTGCCAGCAGCCAAGATACACCTAGGAGTACCGGGGCCTACGAGCAGTTCTTC.